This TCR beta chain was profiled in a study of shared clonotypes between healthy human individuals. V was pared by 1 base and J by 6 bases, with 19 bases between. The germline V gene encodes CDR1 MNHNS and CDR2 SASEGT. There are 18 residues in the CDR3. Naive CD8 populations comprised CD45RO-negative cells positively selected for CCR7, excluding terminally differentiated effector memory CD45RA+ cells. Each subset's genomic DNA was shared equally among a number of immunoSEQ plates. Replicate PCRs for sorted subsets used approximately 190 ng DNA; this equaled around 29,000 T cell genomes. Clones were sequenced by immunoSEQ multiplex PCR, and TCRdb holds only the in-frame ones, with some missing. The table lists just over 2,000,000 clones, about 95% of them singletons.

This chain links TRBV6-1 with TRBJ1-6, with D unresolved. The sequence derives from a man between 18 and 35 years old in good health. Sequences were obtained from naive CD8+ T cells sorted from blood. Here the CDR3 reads CASSEVLPWAEGNSPLHF. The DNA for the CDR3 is TGTGCCAGCAGTGAAGTTCTGCCTTGGGCGGAGGGTAATTCACCCCTCCACTTT.